The rows below give T cell receptor beta chains drawn from one sample of a study of shared clonotypes between healthy human individuals. The repertoire was sequenced with immunoSEQ multiplex PCR; TCRdb's copy has only in-frame clones and lacks some. The table shows some 2,100,000 clones, with almost 96% occurring only once. The source material was naive CD4+ T cells sorted from blood. These receptors originate from a man between 18 and 35 years old in good health. CDR3s include the opening cysteine and the closing phenylalanine or tryptophan. The D gene is left open where the match is weak. Some rows have no size entry. The others give once, few or many, or a class for an expanded clone.

j_call: TRBJ2-1; v_call: TRBV6-4; clone_size: .; d_call: TRBD2; cdr3_length: 15; cdr3_nt: TGTGCCAGCAGAAACGCCGAGACTAGCGTAAGTGAGCAGTTCTTC; cdr3_aa: CASRNAETSVSEQFF
j_call: TRBJ2-3; v_call: TRBV19; clone_size: .; d_call: .; cdr3_length: 14; cdr3_nt: TGTGCCAGTAGTATAGGGCAGTTCACAGATACGCAGTATTTT; cdr3_aa: CASSIGQFTDTQYF
j_call: TRBJ2-7; v_call: TRBV19; clone_size: .; d_call: TRBD1; cdr3_length: 12; cdr3_nt: TGTGCCAGTAGGGGGACAGGATACGAGCAGTACTTC; cdr3_aa: CASRGTGYEQYF
j_call: TRBJ2-5; v_call: TRBV29-1; clone_size: .; d_call: TRBD2; cdr3_length: 17; cdr3_nt: TGCAGCTACCAAGGGTCGACTAGCGGAGGCCCCCAAGAGACCCAGTACTTC; cdr3_aa: CSYQGSTSGGPQETQYF
j_call: TRBJ2-5; v_call: TRBV2; clone_size: .; d_call: TRBD1; cdr3_length: 14; cdr3_nt: TGTGCCAGCAGACCGGGACAGGGAACGGAGACCCAGTACTTC; cdr3_aa: CASRPGQGTETQYF
j_call: TRBJ2-7; v_call: TRBV5-5; clone_size: .; d_call: .; cdr3_length: 17; cdr3_nt: TGTGCCAGCAGCTTGGGCCTGAAGGATAGGACGACCTACGAGCAGTACTTC; cdr3_aa: CASSLGLKDRTTYEQYF
j_call: TRBJ2-7; v_call: TRBV4-1; clone_size: .; d_call: .; cdr3_length: 14; cdr3_nt: TGCGCCAGCAGCCAAGTCCACCCTCCCTACGAGCAGTACTTC; cdr3_aa: CASSQVHPPYEQYF
j_call: TRBJ1-6; v_call: TRBV5-5; clone_size: .; d_call: .; cdr3_length: 16; cdr3_nt: TGTGCCAGCAGCTTGTCTCCCTTCCTCTCGGGCTCACCCCTCCACTTT; cdr3_aa: CASSLSPFLSGSPLHF
j_call: TRBJ1-1; v_call: TRBV5-6; clone_size: .; d_call: .; cdr3_length: 16; cdr3_nt: TGTGCCAGCAGCATACACGGAGGGGTCCCCCACACTGAAGCTTTCTTT; cdr3_aa: CASSIHGGVPHTEAFF
j_call: TRBJ2-5; v_call: TRBV10-1; clone_size: .; d_call: .; cdr3_length: 13; cdr3_nt: TGCGCCAGCATTAAAGACTACCAAGAGACCCAGTACTTC; cdr3_aa: CASIKDYQETQYF
j_call: TRBJ1-3; v_call: TRBV5-4; clone_size: .; d_call: .; cdr3_length: 15; cdr3_nt: TGTGCCAGCAGCTTGGCCGGGCAGGTCGGAAACACCATATATTTT; cdr3_aa: CASSLAGQVGNTIYF
j_call: TRBJ2-3; v_call: TRBV7-6; clone_size: .; d_call: TRBD1; cdr3_length: 14; cdr3_nt: TGTGCCAGCAGCTATGGACAGGGAACAGATACGCAGTATTTT; cdr3_aa: CASSYGQGTDTQYF
j_call: TRBJ1-2; v_call: TRBV5-6; clone_size: .; d_call: TRBD1; cdr3_length: 15; cdr3_nt: TGTGCCAGCATATACTCTGGGACAGCCGGTAAAGGCTACACCTTC; cdr3_aa: CASIYSGTAGKGYTF
j_call: TRBJ2-1; v_call: TRBV12-5; clone_size: .; d_call: TRBD1; cdr3_length: 18; cdr3_nt: TGTGCTAGTGGTTTGGCCCTCCGGGACAGGGGGAGAAACAATGAGCAGTTCTTC; cdr3_aa: CASGLALRDRGRNNEQFF
j_call: TRBJ1-3; v_call: TRBV10-2; clone_size: .; d_call: TRBD1; cdr3_length: 14; cdr3_nt: TGCGCCAGCAACCCAGGGGGCATTGGAAACACCATATATTTT; cdr3_aa: CASNPGGIGNTIYF
j_call: TRBJ1-6; v_call: TRBV2; clone_size: .; d_call: .; cdr3_length: 13; cdr3_nt: TGTGCCAGCCGCCAAGAGGCTAATTCACCCCTCCACTTT; cdr3_aa: CASRQEANSPLHF
j_call: TRBJ1-4; v_call: TRBV28; clone_size: .; d_call: .; cdr3_length: 14; cdr3_nt: TGTGCCAGCAGTCTAACAGGGAATAATGAAAAACTGTTTTTT; cdr3_aa: CASSLTGNNEKLFF
j_call: TRBJ1-6; v_call: TRBV6-5; clone_size: .; d_call: .; cdr3_length: 14; cdr3_nt: TGTGCCAGCAGTTACTATCAGTCTAATTCACCCCTCCACTTT; cdr3_aa: CASSYYQSNSPLHF
j_call: TRBJ1-2; v_call: TRBV7-2; clone_size: .; d_call: .; cdr3_length: 12; cdr3_nt: TGTGCCAGCAGCCTAGCCAGGGTTGACTACACCTTC; cdr3_aa: CASSLARVDYTF
j_call: TRBJ2-5; v_call: TRBV7-2; clone_size: .; d_call: TRBD1; cdr3_length: 15; cdr3_nt: TGTGCCAGCAGCCTAGTGGGACAGCTTTTGGAGACCCAGTACTTC; cdr3_aa: CASSLVGQLLETQYF
j_call: TRBJ2-1; v_call: TRBV7-3; clone_size: .; d_call: TRBD1; cdr3_length: 15; cdr3_nt: TGTGCCAGCAGCCAAGACAGGGGGCGTGACAATGAGCAGTTCTTC; cdr3_aa: CASSQDRGRDNEQFF
j_call: TRBJ2-5; v_call: TRBV7-2; clone_size: once; d_call: TRBD2; cdr3_length: 13; cdr3_nt: TGTGCCAGCAGCTTCGGGGAGGGGCTCCCCCAGTACTTC; cdr3_aa: CASSFGEGLPQYF
j_call: TRBJ1-1; v_call: TRBV5-4; clone_size: .; d_call: .; cdr3_length: 15; cdr3_nt: TGTGCCAGCAGCTTGGCGGAAAGCATGAACACTGAAGCTTTCTTT; cdr3_aa: CASSLAESMNTEAFF
j_call: TRBJ1-2; v_call: TRBV25-1; clone_size: .; d_call: TRBD1; cdr3_length: 17; cdr3_nt: TGTGCCAGCAGGAGTTGGGGGTCAGGGGGCAAGGACATGGGCTACACCTTC; cdr3_aa: CASRSWGSGGKDMGYTF
j_call: TRBJ1-3; v_call: TRBV11-2; clone_size: .; d_call: TRBD1; cdr3_length: 15; cdr3_nt: TGTGCCAGCAGCTACACGACAGGGTCTGGAAACACCATATATTTT; cdr3_aa: CASSYTTGSGNTIYF
j_call: TRBJ1-5; v_call: TRBV19; clone_size: .; d_call: TRBD1; cdr3_length: 14; cdr3_nt: TGTGCCTCCCGCGGGACAGGGGAGAATCAGCCCCAGCATTTT; cdr3_aa: CASRGTGENQPQHF
j_call: TRBJ2-5; v_call: TRBV28; clone_size: .; d_call: .; cdr3_length: 14; cdr3_nt: TGTGCCAGCAGTTCCCCGGACCACCCCAGCGCCCAGTACTTC; cdr3_aa: CASSSPDHPSAQYF
j_call: TRBJ2-1; v_call: TRBV6-6; clone_size: .; d_call: .; cdr3_length: 15; cdr3_nt: TGTGCCAGCAGTTACCGAGGTCCATCTTACAATGAGCAGTTCTTC; cdr3_aa: CASSYRGPSYNEQFF
j_call: TRBJ2-5; v_call: TRBV28; clone_size: once; d_call: TRBD2; cdr3_length: 15; cdr3_nt: TGTGCCAGCAGTTTCTTTAGCGGGGGGAGGGAGACCCAGTACTTC; cdr3_aa: CASSFFSGGRETQYF
j_call: TRBJ2-2; v_call: TRBV7-2; clone_size: once; d_call: TRBD2; cdr3_length: 13; cdr3_nt: TGTGGTACAGCGGGAGGGATAACCGGGGAGCTGTTTTTT; cdr3_aa: CGTAGGITGELFF
j_call: TRBJ2-5; v_call: TRBV7-3; clone_size: .; d_call: TRBD2; cdr3_length: 15; cdr3_nt: TGTGCCAGCAGCCTCGGGACTAGCGGGCGAGAGACCCAGTACTTC; cdr3_aa: CASSLGTSGRETQYF
j_call: TRBJ2-7; v_call: TRBV6-1; clone_size: .; d_call: .; cdr3_length: 11; cdr3_nt: TGTGCCAGCAGTGAAGGGGTCGGGCAGTACTTC; cdr3_aa: CASSEGVGQYF
j_call: TRBJ1-1; v_call: TRBV19; clone_size: .; d_call: .; cdr3_length: 12; cdr3_nt: TGTGCCAGTAGTGTGCTGAACACTGAAGCTTTCTTT; cdr3_aa: CASSVLNTEAFF
j_call: TRBJ2-1; v_call: TRBV30; clone_size: once; d_call: TRBD1; cdr3_length: 13; cdr3_nt: TGTGCCGGCCACCGACAGGGTCCCAATGAGCAGTTCTTC; cdr3_aa: CAGHRQGPNEQFF
j_call: TRBJ2-3; v_call: TRBV5-4; clone_size: .; d_call: TRBD2; cdr3_length: 17; cdr3_nt: TGTGCCAGCAGCTTGAGAGGCGGGGGGGCCTACACAGATACGCAGTATTTT; cdr3_aa: CASSLRGGGAYTDTQYF
j_call: TRBJ2-7; v_call: TRBV10-3; clone_size: .; d_call: TRBD1; cdr3_length: 14; cdr3_nt: TGTGCCATCAGTGAAGGGCAGGGGGTGTACGAGCAGTACTTC; cdr3_aa: CAISEGQGVYEQYF
j_call: TRBJ1-2; v_call: TRBV6-6; clone_size: .; d_call: TRBD1; cdr3_length: 15; cdr3_nt: TGTGCCACCCTCCGTACAGGGGGCTTCCACTATGGCTACACCTTC; cdr3_aa: CATLRTGGFHYGYTF
j_call: TRBJ2-2; v_call: TRBV18; clone_size: .; d_call: .; cdr3_length: 14; cdr3_nt: TGTGCCAGCTCACTACAGAGTAGCACCGGGGAGCTGTTTTTT; cdr3_aa: CASSLQSSTGELFF
j_call: TRBJ2-5; v_call: TRBV7-2; clone_size: .; d_call: .; cdr3_length: 15; cdr3_nt: TGTGCCAGCAGCCCAACGGGACGGTTCGAAGAGACCCAGTACTTC; cdr3_aa: CASSPTGRFEETQYF
j_call: TRBJ2-5; v_call: TRBV6-5; clone_size: .; d_call: TRBD2; cdr3_length: 15; cdr3_nt: TGTGCCAGCAGTTACAAGTGGACTAGACAAGAGACCCAGTACTTC; cdr3_aa: CASSYKWTRQETQYF
j_call: TRBJ2-7; v_call: TRBV18; clone_size: once; d_call: .; cdr3_length: 14; cdr3_nt: TGTGCCAGCTCACCCTACCTGACTGTCAACGAGCAGTACTTC; cdr3_aa: CASSPYLTVNEQYF
j_call: TRBJ1-5; v_call: TRBV6-1; clone_size: once; d_call: TRBD1; cdr3_length: 15; cdr3_nt: TGTGCCAGCAGTTTGGGACAGGGGGGCAATCAGCCCCAGCATTTT; cdr3_aa: CASSLGQGGNQPQHF
j_call: TRBJ2-7; v_call: TRBV30; clone_size: .; d_call: TRBD1; cdr3_length: 13; cdr3_nt: TGTGCCTGGAGTACCCAGGGGGCGGGCGAGCAGTACTTC; cdr3_aa: CAWSTQGAGEQYF
j_call: TRBJ2-5; v_call: TRBV7-2; clone_size: .; d_call: .; cdr3_length: 14; cdr3_nt: TGTGCCAGCAGCCGAACTAGACTCCAAGAGACCCAGTACTTC; cdr3_aa: CASSRTRLQETQYF
j_call: TRBJ2-3; v_call: TRBV7-9; clone_size: .; d_call: .; cdr3_length: 14; cdr3_nt: TGTGCCAGCAGCAAGGGACTTGACACAGATACGCAGTATTTT; cdr3_aa: CASSKGLDTDTQYF
j_call: TRBJ2-2; v_call: TRBV5-4; clone_size: .; d_call: TRBD2; cdr3_length: 17; cdr3_nt: TGTGCCAGCAGCCCGGGAGGGACTAGCGGGTACACCGGGGAGCTGTTTTTT; cdr3_aa: CASSPGGTSGYTGELFF
j_call: TRBJ1-5; v_call: TRBV25-1; clone_size: .; d_call: .; cdr3_length: 14; cdr3_nt: TGTGCCAGCAGTGAACCGTATAGCAATCAGCCCCAGCATTTT; cdr3_aa: CASSEPYSNQPQHF
j_call: TRBJ1-1; v_call: TRBV5-6; clone_size: .; d_call: .; cdr3_length: 11; cdr3_nt: TGTGCCAGCAGCTCTGTTACTGAAGCTTTCTTT; cdr3_aa: CASSSVTEAFF
j_call: TRBJ1-6; v_call: TRBV4-1; clone_size: .; d_call: TRBD1; cdr3_length: 15; cdr3_nt: TGCGCCAGCAGCCAAGAAGGGACAGGGAATTCACCCCTCCACTTT; cdr3_aa: CASSQEGTGNSPLHF
j_call: TRBJ1-5; v_call: TRBV2; clone_size: .; d_call: TRBD1; cdr3_length: 16; cdr3_nt: TGTGCCAGCAGTGAAAGGGGATCAGGGGGGCGACAGCCCCAGCATTTT; cdr3_aa: CASSERGSGGRQPQHF
j_call: TRBJ2-2; v_call: TRBV4-1; clone_size: .; d_call: .; cdr3_length: 13; cdr3_nt: TGCGCCAGCAGATCGGGACCAGGCGGGGAGCTGTTTTTT; cdr3_aa: CASRSGPGGELFF
j_call: TRBJ2-7; v_call: TRBV6-6; clone_size: .; d_call: TRBD1; cdr3_length: 15; cdr3_nt: TGTGCCAGCAGTTTCTCGGACAGGGCACCCTACGAGCAGTACTTC; cdr3_aa: CASSFSDRAPYEQYF
j_call: TRBJ1-1; v_call: TRBV6-5; clone_size: .; d_call: .; cdr3_length: 16; cdr3_nt: TGTGCCAGCAGTTCCTCTGCGGGGGGCCTCGGGGTTGGTGCTTTCTTT; cdr3_aa: CASSSSAGGLGVGAFF
j_call: TRBJ2-2; v_call: TRBV21-1; clone_size: .; d_call: .; cdr3_length: 14; cdr3_nt: TGTGCCAGCAGCAAAGCTGGCGACACCGGGGAGCTGTTTTTT; cdr3_aa: CASSKAGDTGELFF
j_call: TRBJ2-3; v_call: TRBV6-1; clone_size: .; d_call: TRBD1; cdr3_length: 15; cdr3_nt: TGTGCCAGCAGCCTACGACAGGGGGTGGCAGATACGCAGTATTTT; cdr3_aa: CASSLRQGVADTQYF
j_call: TRBJ2-7; v_call: TRBV19; clone_size: .; d_call: .; cdr3_length: 14; cdr3_nt: TGTGCCAGTAGCTCTGGGGGGACGGGGTCCGAGCAGTACTTC; cdr3_aa: CASSSGGTGSEQYF
j_call: TRBJ1-3; v_call: TRBV19; clone_size: once; d_call: .; cdr3_length: 14; cdr3_nt: TGTGCCAGTAGTATGAGGGACGTTGGAAACACCATATATTTT; cdr3_aa: CASSMRDVGNTIYF
j_call: TRBJ1-1; v_call: TRBV6-6; clone_size: .; d_call: .; cdr3_length: 13; cdr3_nt: TGTGCCACCACTTCTGGTGGGTTCTCTGAAGCTTTCTTT; cdr3_aa: CATTSGGFSEAFF
j_call: TRBJ2-1; v_call: TRBV10-1; clone_size: .; d_call: .; cdr3_length: 15; cdr3_nt: TGCGCCAGCAGGGTCGGCGGGCGGCCTAGCAATGAGCAGTTCTTC; cdr3_aa: CASRVGGRPSNEQFF
j_call: TRBJ2-2; v_call: TRBV30; clone_size: .; d_call: .; cdr3_length: 13; cdr3_nt: TGTGCCTGGAAAGGAGCGAACACCGGGGAGCTGTTTTTT; cdr3_aa: CAWKGANTGELFF